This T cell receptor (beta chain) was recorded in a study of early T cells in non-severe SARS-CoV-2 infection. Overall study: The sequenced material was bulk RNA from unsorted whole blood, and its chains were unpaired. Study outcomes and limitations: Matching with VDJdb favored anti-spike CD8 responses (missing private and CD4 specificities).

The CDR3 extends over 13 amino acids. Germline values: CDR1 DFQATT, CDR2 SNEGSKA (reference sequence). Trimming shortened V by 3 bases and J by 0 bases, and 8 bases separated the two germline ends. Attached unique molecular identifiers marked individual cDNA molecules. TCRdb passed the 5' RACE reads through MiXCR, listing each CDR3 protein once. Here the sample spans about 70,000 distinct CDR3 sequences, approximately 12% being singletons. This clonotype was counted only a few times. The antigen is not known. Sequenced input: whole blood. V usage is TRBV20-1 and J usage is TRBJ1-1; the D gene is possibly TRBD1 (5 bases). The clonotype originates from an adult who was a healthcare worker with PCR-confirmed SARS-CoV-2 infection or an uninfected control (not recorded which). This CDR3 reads CSARGGMNTEAFF. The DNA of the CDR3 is TGCAGTGCTAGGGGGGGGATGAACACTGAAGCTTTCTTT.